The 27 T cell receptor beta chains below come from one sample, sequenced in a study of T cell changes during pregnancy in multiple sclerosis. Clones were read by immunoSEQ multiplex PCR, and TCRdb kept only the in-frame ones, dropping some. In the table there are some 61,000 clones, more than 80% of which are singletons. Here the sequenced sample was peripheral blood, taken in the second trimester of pregnancy. The origin of the receptors is a female donor with multiple sclerosis, enrolled in a pregnancy study.

This chain links TRBV10-3 with TRBJ2-2; TRBD2 agrees at 16 bases. The trim removed 6 bases at V and 0 bases at J, leaving 7 bases unmatched. This CDR3 is 19 amino acids long. Germline CDR1 ENHRY, CDR2 SYGVKD. CDR3 DNA: TGTGCCATCAGCTCCGGGACTAGCGGGGGGGGAACGAACACCGGGGAGCTGTTTTTT. Its translation: CAISSGTSGGGTNTGELFF.

This chain connects TRBV19 to TRBJ1-4; D ambiguous. This CDR3 region has 13 residues. V was shortened by 4 bases and J by 0 bases, with 3 bases between the two germline ends. Germline-derived CDR1 and CDR2 are LNHDA and SQIVND (reference sequence). The CDR3 DNA sequence: TGTGCCAGTAGTAGCGCAACTAATGAAAAACTGTTTTTT. Encoded protein: CASSSATNEKLFF.

V gene TRBV30 combines with J gene TRBJ2-7; 9 positions agree with TRBD1. This CDR3 region has 16 residues. The V gene end was trimmed by 4 bases and the J gene end by 2 bases; junction bases not matched to a gene: 12. The germline V gene encodes CDR1 GTSNPN and CDR2 SVGIG (reference sequence). CDR3 amino acids: CAWKLAGTGIPYEQYF. CDR3 nucleotides: TGTGCCTGGAAATTAGCCGGGACAGGGATTCCCTACGAGCAGTACTTC. Looking up the rest from reference TRBV30 and TRBJ2-7 gives the full variable domain: SQTIHQWPATLVQPVGSPLSLECTVEGTSNPNLYWYRQAAGRGLQLLFYSVGIGQISSEVPQNLSASRPQDRQFILSSKKLLLSDSGFYLCAWKLAGTGIPYEQYFGPGTRLTVT.

The chain combines TRBV2 with TRBJ2-4; perhaps TRBD1 as D (5 bases). CDR3 length equals 15 residues. The germline gives CDR1 SNHLY, CDR2 FYNNEI. V lost 5 bases and J 7 bases, leaving 18 bases between the germline ends. Here the CDR3 DNA reads TGTGCCAGCAGTTCGACAGCAAAGGGTGGGAACATTCAGTACTTC. Translating gives CASSSTAKGGNIQYF.

This chain uses TRBV29-1 with TRBJ2-1, with unresolved D. Trimming cost V 3 bases and J 8 bases, with 14 bases left between them. The CDR3 spans 13 residues. The germline gives CDR1 SQVTM, CDR2 ANQGSEA. CDR3 sequence: CSVDKSGLDEQFF. As DNA, the CDR3 is TGCAGCGTTGATAAGTCCGGGTTGGATGAGCAGTTCTTC.

This chain joins TRBV19 and TRBJ1-2, with TRBD1 matching over 7 bases. In germline, CDR1 is LNHDA, CDR2 SQIVND (reference sequence). This CDR3 is 15 amino acids long. J was trimmed by 7 bases and V by 5 bases; bases with no gene match: 13. The CDR3 coding sequence is TGTGCCAGTAGTTCTCGGACAGGACCGTCCCCTGGCTACACCTTC. Protein: CASSSRTGPSPGYTF.

The gene calls are TRBV19 and TRBJ1-1; no firm D call. Germline CDR1 reads LNHDA; CDR2 reads SQIVND (reference sequence). V was shortened by 1 base and J by 4 bases, with 13 bases between the two germline ends. This CDR3 contains 15 residues. Written as DNA, the CDR3 is TGTGCCAGTAGTATAGGGCCAGGTAGACCCACTGAAGCTTTCTTT. It specifies CASSIGPGRPTEAFF. The whole variable domain, filled in from reference TRBV19 and TRBJ1-1, reads DGGITQSPKYLFRKEGQNVTLSCEQNLNHDAMYWYRQDPGQGLRLIYYSQIVNDFQKGDIAEGYSVSREKKESFPLTVTSAQKNPTAFYLCASSIGPGRPTEAFFGQGTRLTVV.

This clone was detected only a few times. This chain joins TRBV7-2 and TRBJ2-7; perhaps TRBD2 as D (5 bases). The CDR3 totals 14 residues. V lost 5 bases to trimming and J lost 2 bases, with 13 bases between them. Germline V gene data show CDR1 as SGHTA and CDR2 as FQGNSA. This chain's CDR3 is CASSPLAGPYEQYF. Here the CDR3 DNA reads TGTGCCAGCAGCCCTCTTGCGGGCCCCTACGAGCAGTACTTC.

This clone came up once. This rearrangement joins TRBV6-5 to TRBJ1-5; D is undetermined. Trimming removed 7 bases at V and 6 bases at J, with 16 bases between. The CDR3 extends over 14 amino acids. The germline V gene encodes CDR1 MNHEY and CDR2 SVGAGI. The CDR3 DNA follows: TGTGCCAGCAATCCCTTAGGACGGGGTCAGCCCCAGCATTTT. Translated, it gives CASNPLGRGQPQHF.

The V gene is TRBV18, the J gene TRBJ2-3, with 9 bases fitting TRBD2. CDR1 KGHSH and CDR2 LQKENI come from the germline V gene. The CDR3 loop spans 16 amino acids. V shed 3 bases, J shed 3 bases, and the junction held 7 bases outside the gene matches. DNA of the CDR3: TGTGCCAGCTCACCCATTCGCGGGGGGGGAACAGATACGCAGTATTTT. Translating gives CASSPIRGGGTDTQYF.

This rearrangement joins TRBV19 to TRBJ1-2, with 7 bases aligning to TRBD1. V dropped 3 bases and J dropped 8; count of bases not matched to a gene: 9. This CDR3 comprises 14 residues. CDR1 is LNHDA and CDR2 is SQIVND in the germline V gene (reference sequence). DNA for the CDR3: TGTGCCAGTAGTATCGTCCAAGGGGGCCAAGGCTACACCTTC. Residues: CASSIVQGGQGYTF.

Note on this clone: A read error may be the cause here, since a much bigger clone is one base away. The chain is built from TRBV25-1 and TRBJ2-3, with TRBD1 matching 7 bases. CDR1 and CDR2 from the germline V gene are MGHDK and SYGVNS. The J segment lost 0 bases and the V segment lost 6 bases, leaving 0 bases of the junction unmatched. This CDR3 is 13 amino acids long. The CDR3 is CASSRGSTDTQYF. CDR3 sequence (DNA): TGTGCCAGCAGCAGGGGGAGCACAGATACGCAGTATTTT.

The chain is built from TRBV18 and TRBJ2-7; D unclear. The CDR3 covers 13 residues. With 0 bases removed from V and 2 bases from J, the gap between germline ends came to 5 bases. The germline V gene has CDR1 KGHSH and CDR2 LQKENI. The CDR3 DNA reads as TGTGCCAGCTCACCACCGACAACCTACGAGCAGTACTTC. Encoded protein: CASSPPTTYEQYF.

As regards this clone: A read error may produce the germline difference seen at one junction end. The chain couples TRBV23-1 to TRBJ2-1, with 8 bases lining up with TRBD1. TRBV23-1 is an ORF, with its function uncertain. This CDR3 spans 12 amino acids. The CDR3 DNA reads TGCGCCAGCAGTCAATCCGACAGGGGTCTTCTCTTC. This codes for CASSQSDRGLLF.

CDR3 sequence (DNA): TGTGCCACCAGCGGGACAGTTTACAATGAGCAGTTCTTC. Amino acids: CATSGTVYNEQFF. The chain joins TRBV15 to TRBJ2-1; 7 nucleotides agree with TRBD1. Germline V gives CDR1 LNHNV, CDR2 YYDKDF (reference sequence). Losses at the gene ends were 5 bases for V and 4 bases for J; bases not matched to a gene: 2. The CDR3 has 13 amino acids.

This clone was picked up a small number of times. This chain joins TRBV27 and TRBJ1-2; D is unresolved. Between the trimmed V and J ends, which lost 5 bases and 1 base, there was a span of 11 bases. Germline assignment: CDR1 MNHEY and CDR2 SMNVEV (reference sequence). This CDR3 is 14 amino acids long. The CDR3 coding sequence is TGTGCCAGCAGTGGTCGCGGCCGTAACTATGGCTACACCTTC. Encoded protein: CASSGRGRNYGYTF.

This clone appeared a single time. V is TRBV6-4 and J is TRBJ1-2; 10 nucleotides match TRBD1. CDR1 and CDR2 (germline): MRHNA, SNTAGT. The CDR3 loop spans 18 amino acids. With V trimmed by 3 bases and J by 4 bases, 14 bases remained unmatched. The CDR3 region has the DNA TGTGCCAGCAGTGAGTTGACAGGGGGCTCCGGCCGACCCTATGGCTACACCTTC. It codes for CASSELTGGSGRPYGYTF.

This clone was observed once. The chain uses TRBV5-6 and TRBJ1-2; perhaps TRBD1 as D (6 bases). V was shortened by 1 base and J by 0 bases, with 10 bases between the two germline ends. The CDR3 runs to 15 residues. The germline gives CDR1 SGHDT, CDR2 YYEEEE. CDR3 sequence reads: CASSLTDRPNYGYTF. The CDR3 nucleotides read TGTGCCAGCAGCTTGACCGACAGGCCTAACTATGGCTACACCTTC.

This rearrangement joins TRBV5-8 to TRBJ1-6; D is uncertain. There are 11 residues in the CDR3. The V end was cut by 4 bases, the J end by 12 bases, with 8 bases between. Germline CDR1 and CDR2: SGHTS and YDEGEE. The CDR3 here is CASSPPGPLHF. For the CDR3, the DNA is TGTGCCAGCAGCCCCCCCGGACCCCTCCACTTT.

The rearrangement uses TRBV11-2 and TRBJ2-1; a possible D gene is TRBD2 (5 bases). CDR3 length: 17 residues. Trimming removed 0 bases from V and 1 base from J, with 13 bases in between. Germline V lookup: CDR1 SGHAT, CDR2 FQNNGV. The CDR3 sequence: CASSLDRAGRSYNEQFF. The CDR3 DNA reads as TGTGCCAGCAGCTTAGATCGTGCGGGCAGATCCTACAATGAGCAGTTCTTC.

This sequence joins TRBV5-1 and TRBJ2-3; the match to TRBD2 covers 9 bases. From germline, CDR1 is SGHRS and CDR2 YFSETQ. The ends lost 3 bases at V and 1 base at J; junction bases unmatched: 3. This CDR3 has 15 amino acids. CDR3 nucleotides: TGCGCCAGCAGCTCCGAGCGGGGGGGCACAGATACGCAGTATTTT. Its translation: CASSSERGGTDTQYF.

This clone has just a few counts. The rearrangement uses TRBV7-2 and TRBJ1-2; TRBD1 agrees at 9 bases. The CDR3 sequence is 14 residues long. The junction had 9 bases not matched to a gene; V was cut back by 5 bases and J by 8 bases. Germline values: CDR1 SGHTA, CDR2 FQGNSA. The CDR3 loop is CASSATQGAQGYTF. Here the CDR3 DNA reads TGTGCCAGCAGCGCGACACAGGGGGCGCAAGGCTACACCTTC.

The rearrangement joins TRBV7-9 to TRBJ2-7; 11 bases map to TRBD2. The V gene's germline CDR1 is SEHNR and CDR2 FQNEAQ (reference sequence). V dropped 6 bases and J dropped 1; count of bases not matched to a gene: 8. This CDR3 is 16 amino acids long. The CDR3 bases are TGTGCCAGCAGTCCACCCGGGACTAGCGGTTCCTACGAGCAGTACTTC. Protein product: CASSPPGTSGSYEQYF.

V is TRBV19 and J is TRBJ2-1; D ambiguous. Germline CDR1 LNHDA, CDR2 SQIVND (reference sequence). The CDR3 spans 15 residues. V shed 3 bases and J shed 3 bases, with 12 bases lying between them. The CDR3 region has the DNA TGTGCCAGTAGTATTGGGCCTTCCCTCTACAATGAGCAGTTCTTC. It yields the protein CASSIGPSLYNEQFF.

This clone was counted once. This chain links TRBV10-1 with TRBJ1-2; 7 bases fit TRBD1. Per germline, CDR1 WNHNN and CDR2 SYGVQD (reference sequence). The CDR3 has 16 residues. V was clipped by 3 bases and J by 4 bases; unmatched bases: 11. CDR3 DNA sequence: TGCGCCAGCAGTGATTTAAGGAAAGGGGGCTCCTATGGCTACACCTTC. This encodes CASSDLRKGGSYGYTF.

This clone was counted once. The chain employs TRBV19 and TRBJ1-1; TRBD1 matches 8 bases. J lost 3 bases, V lost 2 bases, and 8 bases had no gene match. The germline V gene encodes CDR1 LNHDA and CDR2 SQIVND (reference sequence). There are 16 residues in the CDR3. This chain's CDR3 is CASSIRQGAGYTEAFF. CDR3 nucleotides: TGTGCCAGTAGTATAAGGCAGGGGGCAGGGTACACTGAAGCTTTCTTT.

V is TRBV7-2 and J is TRBJ1-6; D is ambiguous. This CDR3 is 14 amino acids long. Trimming removed 2 bases at V and 10 bases at J, with 12 bases between. CDR1 and CDR2 from the germline V gene are SGHTA and FQGNSA. The CDR3 region is CASSLKQVQSPLHF. CDR3 nucleotides: TGTGCCAGCAGCTTAAAGCAGGTTCAGTCACCCCTCCACTTT.